This T cell receptor beta chain was sequenced during a study of a mutant IDH1 vaccine in newly diagnosed glioma. Study-level background: Vaccines were first given 4-6 weeks after radiotherapy alone, or with temozolomide cycles. Of treated patients, around 62% were men and approximately 40% women, averaging 40.4 years. General study points: Overall, 90% to 95% of patients had vaccine-induced immune responses.

Time point denoted: week 23, last vaccination. It was 300 ug of mutant IDH1 20-mer peptide that made up each vaccine dose, given with topical imiquimod. Germline loops: CDR1 SNHLY, CDR2 FYNNEI. The CDR3 extends over 15 amino acids. V was trimmed by 3 bases and J by 10 bases, leaving 18 bases between them. Libraries were prepared by immunoSEQ multiplex PCR; TCRdb keeps only in-frame clonotypes and omits some of them. The table includes around 28,000 clones, approximately 82% detected once. Remarks on this clone: Its antigen is not known.

The TCR comes from a woman aged 25 to 45 with glioma. J is TRBJ1-4 and V is TRBV2; D is perhaps TRBD1 (6 bases). Specimen: PBMCs, collected from a glioma patient whose treatment included an IDH1 peptide vaccine. CDR3 DNA sequence: TGTGCCAGCAGTGACGGGGGCAGGGAGCGGGGAAAACTGTTTTTT. Residues: CASSDGGRERGKLFF.